Below are 22 T cell receptor beta chains sequenced from a single sample in a study of blood T cells in healthy people across ages. Alongside a J-beta primer mix, a sample-barcoded 5' primer served in a second PCR lasting about 7 to 12 cycles. TCRdb reprocessed the 5' RACE reads with MiXCR, giving one entry per CDR3 protein. The sample holds fewer than 1.5 million distinct CDR3 sequences, approximately 42% seen once. The material sequenced was blood. The receptor source for this set is a woman between 18 and 29 years old in good health.

The genes are TRBV4-2 and TRBJ2-3; the D is unclear. The CDR3 extends over 14 amino acids. The germline gives CDR1 LGHNA, CDR2 YNFKEQ. Trimming shortened V by 4 bases and J by 6 bases, and 14 bases separated the two germline ends. The CDR3 DNA reads TGTGCCAGCAGCCGTGAGGCGGTCACGGATACGCAGTATTTT. Translated: CASSREAVTDTQYF.

The sample holds one count of this clonotype. The gene calls are TRBV5-1 and TRBJ1-2; D unclear. V shed 2 bases and J shed 0 bases, with 11 bases lying between them. The CDR3 runs to 15 residues. CDR1 and CDR2 from the germline V gene are SGHRS and YFSETQ. The CDR3 protein is CASSFEGTTNYGYTF. For the CDR3, the DNA is TGCGCCAGCAGCTTTGAGGGTACGACTAACTATGGCTACACCTTC.

In its sample, this clonotype was seen a few times. The V gene is TRBV27, the J gene TRBJ2-1, with D tentatively TRBD2 (5 bases). The CDR3 sequence is 14 residues long. Germline loops: CDR1 MNHEY, CDR2 SMNVEV (reference sequence). The V end lost 10 bases, the J end lost 5 bases, and 18 bases lay between the germline ends. CDR3 protein: CATFPQPGDNEQFF. DNA for the CDR3: TGTGCCACTTTCCCGCAGCCCGGGGACAATGAGCAGTTCTTC.

This clonotype was recorded at least ten times. This chain connects TRBV7-2 to TRBJ2-3; no definite D call. Germline V gives CDR1 SGHTA, CDR2 FQGNSA. This CDR3 region has 14 residues. V was pared by 5 bases and J by 1 base, with 10 bases between. The CDR3 reads CASSEESGTDTQYF. As DNA, the CDR3 is TGTGCCAGCAGCGAGGAATCGGGCACAGATACGCAGTATTTT.

This chain links TRBV6-2 or TRBV6-3 with TRBJ1-6; tentatively, D is TRBD1 (5 bases). Germline V gives CDR1 MNHEY, CDR2 SVGEGT. V was trimmed by 2 bases and J by 6 bases, leaving 8 bases between them. The CDR3 spans 14 residues. In nucleotides, the CDR3 is TGTGCCAGCAGTTACGCGGGACCTAATTCACCCCTCCACTTT. It encodes CASSYAGPNSPLHF.

The gene calls are TRBV7-2 and TRBJ1-5; 8 bases map to TRBD1. Trimming at V came to 2 bases and at J to 6 bases, leaving 3 bases not matched to a gene. The CDR3 length is 14 residues. Germline V lookup: CDR1 SGHTA, CDR2 FQGNSA. The CDR3 loop is CASSLSQGVQPQHF. In nucleotides, the CDR3 is TGTGCCAGCAGCTTATCACAGGGGGTTCAGCCCCAGCATTTT.

This chain joins TRBV20-1 and TRBJ1-2, with 11 nucleotides matching TRBD1. CDR3 length: 16 residues. The trim removed 3 bases at V and 4 bases at J, leaving 10 bases unmatched. CDR1 and CDR2 from the germline V gene are DFQATT and SNEGSKA (reference sequence). The CDR3 is CSASRTGGIKTYGYTF. The CDR3 nucleotides read TGCAGTGCTAGCAGGACAGGGGGCATTAAAACCTATGGCTACACCTTC.

This clonotype has a single count. This may be a read error, as it is one base from a much larger clone. This sequence joins TRBV28 and TRBJ2-7; 9 bases are a match to TRBD1. Germline lookup yields CDR1 MDHEN and CDR2 SYDVKM. V trimming: 4 bases; J trimming: 5 bases; junction bases outside the gene matches: 12. This CDR3 is built from 16 residues. CDR3 in DNA: TGTGCCAGCAGTTCCCGCCTAACAGGGGGCAGGCACGAGCAGTACTTC. Translated, it gives CASSSRLTGGRHEQYF.

This clonotype was detected a few times. The rearrangement joins TRBV7-9 to TRBJ2-3; 10 bases map to TRBD1. Germline V gene sequence: CDR1 SEHNR, CDR2 FQNEAQ (reference sequence). With V trimmed by 4 bases and J by 8 bases, 12 bases remained unmatched. The CDR3 length is 16 residues. DNA for the CDR3: TGTGCCAGCAGCTCCTGGACAGGGGGTGATTTGGGTACGCAGTATTTT. It translates to CASSSWTGGDLGTQYF.

This chain connects TRBV5-1 to TRBJ1-2; TRBD1 agrees at 9 bases. The V gene's germline CDR1 is SGHRS and CDR2 YFSETQ. Trimming at V came to 3 bases and at J to 6 bases, leaving 15 bases not matched to a gene. This CDR3 contains 17 residues. The CDR3 here is CASSSTGGAPTNNGYTF. DNA for the CDR3: TGCGCCAGCAGCTCGACAGGGGGGGCCCCAACCAATAATGGCTACACCTTC.

This clonotype was seen a handful of times. The chain employs TRBV7-2 and TRBJ2-3; D is unresolved. V was cut by 6 bases and J by 1 base, with 11 bases left in between. The CDR3 extends over 14 amino acids. The germline V gene has CDR1 SGHTA and CDR2 FQGNSA. The CDR3 loop is CASSWISGTDTQYF. For the CDR3, the DNA is TGTGCCAGCAGTTGGATATCCGGCACAGATACGCAGTATTTT.

The V call is TRBV6-5, the J call TRBJ2-4, with D uncertain. The V gene's germline CDR1 is MNHEY and CDR2 SVGAGI. This CDR3 region has 11 residues. V lost 0 bases, J lost 9 bases, and 3 bases lay in between. DNA of the CDR3: TGTGCCAGCAGTTACTCGACCATTCAGTACTTC. Protein product: CASSYSTIQYF.

This clonotype was picked up many times. The CDR3 nucleotides read TGTGCCAGCAGTGACCGGGACTACAATGAGCAGTTCTTC. Protein sequence: CASSDRDYNEQFF. The chain combines TRBV6-4 with TRBJ2-1, with D maybe TRBD2 (5 bases). Trimming stripped 2 bases from V and 3 bases from J, with 5 bases between. Germline assignment: CDR1 MRHNA and CDR2 SNTAGT. The CDR3 is 13 amino acids.

This clonotype was observed a handful of times. J is TRBJ2-3 and V is TRBV6-6, with a possible D match to TRBD1 (6 bases). Germline CDR1 is MNHNY and CDR2 is SVGAGI (reference sequence). The V end lost 6 bases, the J end lost 2 bases, and 21 bases lay between the germline ends. The CDR3 covers 17 residues. Written as DNA, the CDR3 is TGTGCCAGCAGATACCTAGGAACAGGGAGTTACACAGATACGCAGTATTTT. Protein sequence: CASRYLGTGSYTDTQYF.

This chain connects TRBV20-1 to TRBJ2-7; TRBD1 agrees at 7 bases. The length of the CDR3 is 14 residues. With V trimmed by 7 bases and J by 0 bases, 9 bases remained unmatched. Per the germline V gene, CDR1 is DFQATT and CDR2 is SNEGSKA (reference sequence). This CDR3 reads CSGQGQPSSYEQYF. The DNA for the CDR3 is TGCAGTGGCCAGGGACAGCCGAGCTCCTACGAGCAGTACTTC.

The chain recombines TRBV2 with TRBJ1-2; tentative D call: TRBD1 (6 bases). Germline V gene data show CDR1 as SNHLY and CDR2 as FYNNEI. CDR3 size: 14 residues. V was shortened by 4 bases and J by 6 bases, with 15 bases between the two germline ends. The chain's CDR3 is CASSGVQGIHGYTF. DNA for the CDR3: TGTGCCAGCAGTGGCGTACAGGGAATCCATGGCTACACCTTC.

The genes are TRBV5-1 and TRBJ2-3; D unresolved. V lost 4 bases, J lost 2 bases, and 11 bases lay in between. The CDR3 runs to 14 residues. Germline values: CDR1 SGHRS, CDR2 YFSETQ. The CDR3 sequence: CASSPAWITDTQYF. As DNA, the CDR3 is TGCGCCAGCAGCCCTGCTTGGATCACAGATACGCAGTATTTT.

This clonotype occurred a few times. The CDR3 sequence: CASSRSPQGANYGYTF. Here the CDR3 DNA reads TGTGCCAGCAGCCGTAGTCCACAGGGGGCGAACTATGGCTACACCTTC. The chain joins TRBV6-5 to TRBJ1-2, with 9 nucleotides matching TRBD1. V dropped 6 bases and J dropped 2; count of bases not matched to a gene: 10. The CDR3 runs to 16 residues. Germline V gene lookup returns CDR1 MNHEY and CDR2 SVGAGI.

The chain couples TRBV12-3 or TRBV12-4 to TRBJ1-1, with D uncertain. Trimming stripped 5 bases from V and 5 bases from J, with 15 bases between. The CDR3 consists of 14 residues. CDR3 sequence (DNA): TGTGCCAGCAGTCTATCTAAAGCGAGAACTGAAGCTTTCTTT. Protein product: CASSLSKARTEAFF.

The V call is TRBV20-1, the J call TRBJ2-7; 8 bases align to TRBD2. The CDR3 length is 14 residues. Germline-derived CDR1 and CDR2 are DFQATT and SNEGSKA (reference sequence). V gave up 6 bases and J gave up 5 bases; unmatched junction bases: 12. The CDR3 here is CSALKRGLVDEQYF. The CDR3 DNA is TGCAGTGCCCTAAAGCGGGGACTAGTTGACGAGCAGTACTTC.

This sequence joins TRBV27 and TRBJ2-1; 11 positions match TRBD2. CDR1 and CDR2 from the germline V gene are MNHEY and SMNVEV (reference sequence). The CDR3 length is 14 residues. V shed 7 bases and J 7 bases; nucleotides not matched to a gene: 6. The CDR3 loop is CASTRLAGINEQFF. DNA for the CDR3: TGTGCCAGCACCCGACTAGCGGGAATAAATGAGCAGTTCTTC.

This clonotype was counted once. V is TRBV24-1 and J is TRBJ2-2, with 12 nucleotides matching TRBD1. The V gene's germline CDR1 is KGHDR and CDR2 SFDVKD. This CDR3 region has 16 residues. The J segment lost 7 bases and the V segment lost 4 bases, leaving 6 bases of the junction unmatched. In DNA form, the CDR3 reads TGTGCCACCAGTGACCCGGGACAGGGGGCTAACGGGGAGCTGTTTTTT. The encoded protein is CATSDPGQGANGELFF.